This paragraph reports one T cell receptor beta chain. This specimen belongs to a study of blood T cells in healthy people across ages. For the second PCR, which ran for 7 to 11 cycles, a sample-barcoded 5' primer and a J-beta primer mix were used. TCRdb re-derived calls from the 5' RACE reads in MiXCR, one entry per CDR3 protein. The table has a few hundred thousand distinct CDR3 sequences, about 25% seen once. This CDR3 is 15 amino acids long. With 6 bases clipped from V and 4 bases from J, the junction kept 11 bases outside the gene matches. Germline V gene lookup returns CDR1 SNHLY and CDR2 FYNNEI. A further study also used this sample, focusing on T cells of mothers and their children.

The receptor was derived from a boy younger than 10 in good health. The chain links TRBV2 to TRBJ1-2; 7 bases match TRBD1. Specimen: blood. The CDR3 DNA sequence: TGTGCCAGCAGGAAAAGGGACAGTCCAACCTATGGCTACACCTTC. Translating gives CASRKRDSPTYGYTF.